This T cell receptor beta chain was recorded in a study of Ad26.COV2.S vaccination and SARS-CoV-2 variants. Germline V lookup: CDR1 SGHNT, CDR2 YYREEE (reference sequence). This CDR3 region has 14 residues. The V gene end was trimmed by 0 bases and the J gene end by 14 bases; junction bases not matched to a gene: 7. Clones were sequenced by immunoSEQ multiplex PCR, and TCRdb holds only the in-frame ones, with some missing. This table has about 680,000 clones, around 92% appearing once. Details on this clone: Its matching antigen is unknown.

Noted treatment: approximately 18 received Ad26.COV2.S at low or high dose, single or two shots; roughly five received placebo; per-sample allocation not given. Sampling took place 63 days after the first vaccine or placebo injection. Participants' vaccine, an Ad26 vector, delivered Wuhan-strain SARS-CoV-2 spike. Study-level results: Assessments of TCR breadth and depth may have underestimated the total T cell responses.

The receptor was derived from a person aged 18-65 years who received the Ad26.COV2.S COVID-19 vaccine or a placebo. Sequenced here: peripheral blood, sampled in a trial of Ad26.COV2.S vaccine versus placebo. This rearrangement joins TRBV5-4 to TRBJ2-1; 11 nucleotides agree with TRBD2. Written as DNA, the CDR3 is TGTGCCAGCAGCTTGGGGCTAGCGGGGGGACAGAAGTTCTTC. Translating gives CASSLGLAGGQKFF.